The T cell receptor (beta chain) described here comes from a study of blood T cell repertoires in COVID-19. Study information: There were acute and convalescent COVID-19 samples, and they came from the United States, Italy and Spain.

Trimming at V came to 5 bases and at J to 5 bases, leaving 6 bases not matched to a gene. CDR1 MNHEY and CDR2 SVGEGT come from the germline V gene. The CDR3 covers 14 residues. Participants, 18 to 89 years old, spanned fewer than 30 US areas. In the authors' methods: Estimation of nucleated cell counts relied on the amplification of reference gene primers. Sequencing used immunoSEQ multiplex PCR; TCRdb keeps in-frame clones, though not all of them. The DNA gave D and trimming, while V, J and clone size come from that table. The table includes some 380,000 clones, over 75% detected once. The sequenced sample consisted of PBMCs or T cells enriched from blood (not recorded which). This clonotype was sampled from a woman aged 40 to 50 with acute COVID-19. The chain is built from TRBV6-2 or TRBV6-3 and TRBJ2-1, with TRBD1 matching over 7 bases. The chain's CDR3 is CASSDEGAHNEQFF. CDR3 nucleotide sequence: TGTGCCAGCAGTGACGAGGGGGCCCACAATGAGCAGTTCTTC.